This TCR beta chain was profiled in a study of blood T cell repertoires in COVID-19. Measured with immunoSEQ multiplex PCR; TCRdb has only the in-frame clones, and not every one. Of roughly 280,000 clones listed, approximately 80% are singletons. Trimming cost V 10 bases and J 0 bases; bases outside gene matches: 9. CDR3 size: 16 residues. Germline V gene data show CDR1 as ENHRY and CDR2 as SYGVKD. V is TRBV10-3 and J is TRBJ2-6, with 7 bases aligning to TRBD1. The receptor's source is a man between 60 and 75 years old with acute or convalescent COVID-19. The sequenced material came from peripheral blood. The CDR3 here is CATRQGDASGANVLTF. CDR3 nucleotide sequence: TGTGCCACCCGACAGGGAGACGCCTCTGGGGCCAACGTCCTGACTTTC.